This T cell receptor (beta chain) originates from a study of T-cell reconstitution after alpha-beta-depleted transplantation in children. This CDR3 contains 16 residues. The V segment lost 5 bases and the J segment 2 bases; nucleotides outside the gene matches: 9. This clonotype was observed a handful of times. Unique molecular identifiers were used in preparing the TCRbeta library. A single record per CDR3 protein comes from TCRdb applying MiXCR to the PCR reads. The repertoire includes 640,000 or so distinct CDR3 sequences, roughly 15% of them detected once, and 0.85% to 1.3% sits in the top ten. Sequencing was performed on PBMCs from the stem cell graft donor, taken from the stem cell graft. The receptor was isolated from a human donor who donated a stem cell graft to a child with acute myeloid leukemia. The gene calls are TRBV12-3 or TRBV12-4 and TRBJ2-1, with 7 bases identical to TRBD2. CDR3 amino acids: CASSPSLAGAYNEQFF. CDR3 bases: TGTGCCAGCAGTCCCAGTTTGGCGGGGGCCTACAATGAGCAGTTCTTC.